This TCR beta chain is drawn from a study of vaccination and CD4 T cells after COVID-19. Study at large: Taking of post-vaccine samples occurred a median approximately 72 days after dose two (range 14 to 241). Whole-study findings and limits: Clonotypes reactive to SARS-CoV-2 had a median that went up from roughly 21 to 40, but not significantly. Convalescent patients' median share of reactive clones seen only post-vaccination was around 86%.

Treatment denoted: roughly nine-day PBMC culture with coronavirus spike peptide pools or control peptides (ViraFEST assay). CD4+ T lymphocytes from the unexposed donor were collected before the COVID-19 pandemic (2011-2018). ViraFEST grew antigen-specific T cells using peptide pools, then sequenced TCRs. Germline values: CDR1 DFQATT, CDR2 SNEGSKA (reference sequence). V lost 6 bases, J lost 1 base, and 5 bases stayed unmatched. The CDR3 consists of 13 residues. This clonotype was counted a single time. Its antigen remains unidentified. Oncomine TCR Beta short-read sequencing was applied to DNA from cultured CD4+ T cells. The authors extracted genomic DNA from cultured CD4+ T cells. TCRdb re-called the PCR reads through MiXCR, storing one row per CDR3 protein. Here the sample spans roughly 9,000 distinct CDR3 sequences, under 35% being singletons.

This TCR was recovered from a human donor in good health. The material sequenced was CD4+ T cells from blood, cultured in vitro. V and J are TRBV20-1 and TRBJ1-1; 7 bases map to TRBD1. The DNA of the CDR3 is TGCAGTGCGCAAAGGACAGGGAACACTGAAGCTTTCTTT. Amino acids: CSAQRTGNTEAFF.